The next 2 T cell receptor beta chains were all read from a single sample in a study of T cells in Graves' hyperthyroidism and ophthalmopathy. Amplified regions were TCR beta CDR3 sequences from RNA transcripts. HTBI primers drove first-round RT-PCR of the TCR CDR3. TCRdb analysed the multiplex PCR reads with MiXCR anew, one entry per CDR3 protein. The table has around 300,000 distinct CDR3 sequences, roughly 13% seen once. The material sequenced was blood. The receptors originated from a woman aged 40 to 50 with Graves' hyperthyroidism.

This clonotype was detected many times. The V and J genes are TRBV10-3 and TRBJ1-1, with D hard to call. V was clipped by 6 bases and J by 1 base, with 12 bases between them. This CDR3 has 14 residues. The germline V gene encodes CDR1 ENHRY and CDR2 SYGVKD. CDR3 protein: CAISLSLGNTEAFF. The CDR3 coding sequence is TGTGCCATCAGCCTTTCCTTAGGGAACACTGAAGCTTTCTTT.

The table lists this clonotype with many counts. This chain uses TRBV19 with TRBJ1-1; D is ambiguous. CDR3 length: 13 amino acids. V was cut by 9 bases and J by 0 bases, with 11 bases left in between. CDR1 and CDR2 from the germline V gene are LNHDA and SQIVND (reference sequence). This CDR3 reads CASQQGLNTEAFF. In nucleotides, the CDR3 is TGTGCCAGCCAACAAGGGCTGAACACTGAAGCTTTCTTT.